Listed below are T cell receptor beta chains from one sample, sequenced in a study of cytomegalovirus exposure and HLA in healthy donors. TCRdb keeps only in-frame clones here, not all; method: immunoSEQ multiplex PCR. Here the sample spans just under 150,000 clones, over 80% being singletons. The sequenced sample consisted of PBMCs. These TCRs come from a man between 18 and 35 years old in good health and CMV-seropositive. The CDR3 runs from the conserved cysteine through the conserved F or W. D genes are given only for firm matches. Part of the rows lack a size; the others show once, few, many or a class for expanded clones.

j_gene: TRBJ1-4
d_gene: NA
v_gene: TRBV30
abundance: NA
CDR3nt: TGTGCCTGGACCGAAATCCCCGGGGGGGGTGGAAAACTGTTTTTT
CDR3aa: CAWTEIPGGGGKLFF

j_gene: TRBJ2-7
d_gene: NA
v_gene: TRBV27
abundance: NA
CDR3nt: TGTGCCAGCAGTTTCCTTTCTAGCTCCTACGAGCAGTACTTC
CDR3aa: CASSFLSSSYEQYF

j_gene: TRBJ2-5
d_gene: NA
v_gene: TRBV25-1
abundance: NA
CDR3nt: TGTGCCAGCAGTGAATTGGGGGGTATGGAGACCCAGTACTTC
CDR3aa: CASSELGGMETQYF

j_gene: TRBJ2-6
d_gene: TRBD2
v_gene: TRBV19
abundance: once
CDR3nt: TGTGCCAGTAGCGAAGCGGGGGGGCGGTCTGGGGCCAACGTCCTGACTTTC
CDR3aa: CASSEAGGRSGANVLTF

j_gene: TRBJ2-2
d_gene: TRBD2
v_gene: TRBV5-1
abundance: NA
CDR3nt: TGCGCCAGCAGCCTCCGGACTAGCGGGAGAGGCACCGGGGAGCTGTTTTTT
CDR3aa: CASSLRTSGRGTGELFF

j_gene: TRBJ2-4
d_gene: NA
v_gene: TRBV7-2
abundance: NA
CDR3nt: TGTGCCAGCAGCTTATCGGCTAGGGGCATTCAGTACTTC
CDR3aa: CASSLSARGIQYF

j_gene: TRBJ1-4
d_gene: NA
v_gene: TRBV7-9
abundance: NA
CDR3nt: TGTGCCAGCAGCTCCAAAGTCCACGGGGTCGCAACTAATGAAAAACTGTTTTTT
CDR3aa: CASSSKVHGVATNEKLFF

j_gene: TRBJ2-1
d_gene: TRBD2
v_gene: TRBV11-1
abundance: NA
CDR3nt: TGTGCCAGCAGCTTAAACGCGGGAGCGTACAATGAGCAGTTCTTC
CDR3aa: CASSLNAGAYNEQFF

j_gene: TRBJ2-1
d_gene: TRBD1
v_gene: TRBV10-3
abundance: NA
CDR3nt: TGTGCCATCAGTACCGGGACAGGAGACAATGAGCAGTTCTTC
CDR3aa: CAISTGTGDNEQFF

j_gene: TRBJ1-2
d_gene: NA
v_gene: TRBV25-1
abundance: NA
CDR3nt: TGTGCCAGCAGTGATACCCCTGATTGGCCGGACTTCTATGGCTACACCTTC
CDR3aa: CASSDTPDWPDFYGYTF

j_gene: TRBJ1-5
d_gene: TRBD1
v_gene: TRBV28
abundance: NA
CDR3nt: TGTGCCAGCAGCCTGACGGACAGGCACTATAGCAATCAGCCCCAGCATTTT
CDR3aa: CASSLTDRHYSNQPQHF

j_gene: TRBJ2-7
d_gene: TRBD2
v_gene: TRBV25-1
abundance: NA
CDR3nt: TGTGCCAGCAGTAAGAGCGGGAGTTACGAGCAGTACTTC
CDR3aa: CASSKSGSYEQYF

j_gene: TRBJ1-5
d_gene: TRBD1
v_gene: TRBV10-3
abundance: NA
CDR3nt: TGTGCCATCAGTGACCGGGACAGAGGGTATCAGCCCCAGCATTTT
CDR3aa: CAISDRDRGYQPQHF

j_gene: TRBJ2-7
d_gene: NA
v_gene: TRBV14
abundance: NA
CDR3nt: TGTGCCAGCAGCCAGCTACTAGACGCCTACGAGCAGTACTTC
CDR3aa: CASSQLLDAYEQYF

j_gene: TRBJ2-2
d_gene: TRBD1
v_gene: TRBV9
abundance: NA
CDR3nt: TGTGCCAGCAGCGTAGACCCTCAGGGGGCGACCACCGGGGAGCTGTTTTTT
CDR3aa: CASSVDPQGATTGELFF

j_gene: TRBJ2-7
d_gene: TRBD1
v_gene: TRBV15
abundance: NA
CDR3nt: TGTGCCACCAGCAGTAGACAGGGGAACCACGAGCAGTACTTC
CDR3aa: CATSSRQGNHEQYF

j_gene: TRBJ2-1
d_gene: TRBD2
v_gene: TRBV19
abundance: NA
CDR3nt: TGTGCCAGTAGTTTGACTAGCGGGAATGAGCAGTTCTTC
CDR3aa: CASSLTSGNEQFF

j_gene: TRBJ2-2
d_gene: NA
v_gene: TRBV4-1
abundance: NA
CDR3nt: TGCGCCAGCAGCCCCCTCGGGACATTCACCGGGGAGCTGTTTTTT
CDR3aa: CASSPLGTFTGELFF

j_gene: TRBJ1-2
d_gene: TRBD1
v_gene: TRBV5-4
abundance: NA
CDR3nt: TGTGCCAGCAGCGGGGGGACAGGGGTTGGCTACACCTTC
CDR3aa: CASSGGTGVGYTF

j_gene: TRBJ1-4
d_gene: NA
v_gene: TRBV5-1
abundance: NA
CDR3nt: TGCGCCAGCAGCTCTCAGGGAGGAGAAAAACTGTTTTTT
CDR3aa: CASSSQGGEKLFF

j_gene: TRBJ2-5
d_gene: NA
v_gene: TRBV11-2
abundance: NA
CDR3nt: TGTGCCAGCAGCCAGGGTCAAGAGACCCAGTACTTC
CDR3aa: CASSQGQETQYF

j_gene: TRBJ1-1
d_gene: NA
v_gene: TRBV5-1
abundance: NA
CDR3nt: TGCGCCAGCAGCTGGGCTATCGGGACACCCGAGGGAGCTTTCTTT
CDR3aa: CASSWAIGTPEGAFF

j_gene: TRBJ2-7
d_gene: TRBD1
v_gene: TRBV19
abundance: NA
CDR3nt: TGTGCCAGTAGTAACCCAGGACAGGGTGACCACGAGCAGTACTTC
CDR3aa: CASSNPGQGDHEQYF

j_gene: TRBJ1-2
d_gene: TRBD1
v_gene: TRBV29-1
abundance: NA
CDR3nt: TGCAGCGTTGAAGATTGGATGGAGCAGGGGGCGAACTATGGCTACACCTTC
CDR3aa: CSVEDWMEQGANYGYTF

j_gene: TRBJ2-7
d_gene: TRBD1
v_gene: TRBV5-1
abundance: once
CDR3nt: TGCGCCAGCAGCTTGGCCTCGGACAGGGCGGTCTACGAGCAGTACTTC
CDR3aa: CASSLASDRAVYEQYF

j_gene: TRBJ1-6
d_gene: TRBD1
v_gene: TRBV30
abundance: NA
CDR3nt: TGTGCCTGGACCCCTACAGGGGGCTGGTATAATTCACCCCTCCACTTT
CDR3aa: CAWTPTGGWYNSPLHF

j_gene: TRBJ1-1
d_gene: NA
v_gene: TRBV30
abundance: NA
CDR3nt: TGTGCCTGGAGTGCGCAGGGGAGAAAAAACACTGAAGCTTTCTTT
CDR3aa: CAWSAQGRKNTEAFF

j_gene: TRBJ2-1
d_gene: NA
v_gene: TRBV27
abundance: NA
CDR3nt: TGTGCCAGCAGTCTCCCGGGGAGCTACAATGAGCAGTTCTTC
CDR3aa: CASSLPGSYNEQFF

j_gene: TRBJ1-2
d_gene: TRBD1
v_gene: TRBV7-9
abundance: NA
CDR3nt: TGTGCCAGCAGCTTCGTTGGGACAGGGGCTAACTATGGCTACACCTTC
CDR3aa: CASSFVGTGANYGYTF

j_gene: TRBJ1-6
d_gene: NA
v_gene: TRBV6-1
abundance: few
CDR3nt: TGTGCCAGCAGTACGACGGGGGGGAATTCACCCCTCCACTTT
CDR3aa: CASSTTGGNSPLHF

j_gene: TRBJ2-2
d_gene: NA
v_gene: TRBV28
abundance: NA
CDR3nt: TGTGCCAGCAGTTCGGGAACAACTGACACCGGGGAGCTGTTTTTT
CDR3aa: CASSSGTTDTGELFF

j_gene: TRBJ1-6
d_gene: NA
v_gene: TRBV5-1
abundance: NA
CDR3nt: TGCGCCAGCCATTCCGCTGGCGGAGCAAGTTCACCCCTCCACTTT
CDR3aa: CASHSAGGASSPLHF

j_gene: TRBJ2-7
d_gene: TRBD2
v_gene: TRBV10-3
abundance: NA
CDR3nt: TGTGCCATCAGTGAGTCAAGCGGGAACTACGAGCAGTACTTC
CDR3aa: CAISESSGNYEQYF

j_gene: TRBJ2-3
d_gene: NA
v_gene: TRBV6-1
abundance: NA
CDR3nt: TGTGCCAGCAGTGACCCTTGGACTAGCACAGATACGCAGTATTTT
CDR3aa: CASSDPWTSTDTQYF

j_gene: TRBJ1-2
d_gene: NA
v_gene: TRBV28
abundance: NA
CDR3nt: TGTGCCAGCAGTTGGGACTCCCTAAACTATGGCTACACCTTC
CDR3aa: CASSWDSLNYGYTF

j_gene: TRBJ2-1
d_gene: TRBD1
v_gene: TRBV4-1
abundance: once
CDR3nt: TGCGCCAGCAGGCCAACAGGGGGCAATGAGCAGTTCTTC
CDR3aa: CASRPTGGNEQFF

j_gene: TRBJ2-1
d_gene: TRBD2
v_gene: TRBV30
abundance: NA
CDR3nt: TGTGCCTGGAGCTTCTTGGGGGGGAGCTCCTACAATGAGCAGTTCTTC
CDR3aa: CAWSFLGGSSYNEQFF

j_gene: TRBJ2-1
d_gene: NA
v_gene: TRBV27
abundance: NA
CDR3nt: TGTGCCAGCAGTTTATTTGGGGTGCCGGACGCGGGGCAGCAGTTCTTC
CDR3aa: CASSLFGVPDAGQQFF

j_gene: TRBJ2-1
d_gene: TRBD2
v_gene: TRBV27
abundance: NA
CDR3nt: TGTGCCAGCAGTTTTTTAGCGGGGGGTCAGAATGAGCAGTTCTTC
CDR3aa: CASSFLAGGQNEQFF

j_gene: TRBJ1-5
d_gene: NA
v_gene: TRBV6-5
abundance: NA
CDR3nt: TGTGCCAGCAGTTACCAATGGGGGGAGCCCCAGCATTTT
CDR3aa: CASSYQWGEPQHF

j_gene: TRBJ2-7
d_gene: NA
v_gene: TRBV30
abundance: NA
CDR3nt: TGTGCCTGGAGCGGCGGGGCCTACGAGCAGTACTTC
CDR3aa: CAWSGGAYEQYF

j_gene: TRBJ1-1
d_gene: NA
v_gene: TRBV30
abundance: NA
CDR3nt: TGTGCCTGGAGTACTATTTTCGGGGGGACTGAAGCTTTCTTT
CDR3aa: CAWSTIFGGTEAFF

j_gene: TRBJ1-1
d_gene: NA
v_gene: TRBV18
abundance: NA
CDR3nt: TGTGCCAGCTCACTACAGGGGAACACTGAAGCTTTCTTT
CDR3aa: CASSLQGNTEAFF

j_gene: TRBJ2-7
d_gene: NA
v_gene: TRBV30
abundance: NA
CDR3nt: TGTGCCTGGAGTGCCGGGACTCTGGAACTCCACGAGCAGTACTTC
CDR3aa: CAWSAGTLELHEQYF

j_gene: TRBJ2-1
d_gene: TRBD2
v_gene: TRBV5-6
abundance: NA
CDR3nt: TGTGCCAGCAGCTTGAGGCGGGGAACTAGCGTAATTTCATACAATGAGCAGTTCTTC
CDR3aa: CASSLRRGTSVISYNEQFF

j_gene: TRBJ1-6
d_gene: TRBD1
v_gene: TRBV5-1
abundance: NA
CDR3nt: TGCGCCAGCAGCTACTCACAATTGGGACAGGGATTTAATTCACCCCTCCACTTT
CDR3aa: CASSYSQLGQGFNSPLHF

j_gene: TRBJ2-3
d_gene: TRBD2
v_gene: TRBV11-3
abundance: NA
CDR3nt: TGTGCCAGCAGCCCAAACGGCCTGACTAGCGGGGGCCCCCCAGATACGCAGTATTTT
CDR3aa: CASSPNGLTSGGPPDTQYF

j_gene: TRBJ1-3
d_gene: NA
v_gene: TRBV7-4
abundance: NA
CDR3nt: TGTGCCAGCAGCTTTGGACTGAGCTCTGGAAACACCATATATTTT
CDR3aa: CASSFGLSSGNTIYF

j_gene: TRBJ1-2
d_gene: NA
v_gene: TRBV6-1
abundance: NA
CDR3nt: TGTGCCAGCAGCACGACAGTCATGCGCTATGGCTACACCTTC
CDR3aa: CASSTTVMRYGYTF

j_gene: TRBJ2-7
d_gene: NA
v_gene: TRBV7-6
abundance: few
CDR3nt: TGTGCCAGCAGCTTAGAAGGGGAATCCTACGAGCAGTACTTC
CDR3aa: CASSLEGESYEQYF

j_gene: TRBJ2-2
d_gene: NA
v_gene: TRBV5-1
abundance: NA
CDR3nt: TGCGCCAGCAGCTTACGCGGGGTAGGCACCGGGGAGCTGTTTTTT
CDR3aa: CASSLRGVGTGELFF

j_gene: TRBJ1-5
d_gene: NA
v_gene: TRBV7-3
abundance: NA
CDR3nt: TGTGCCAGCAGCACTCACCAGGGCCAGCCCCAGCATTTT
CDR3aa: CASSTHQGQPQHF

j_gene: TRBJ2-7
d_gene: NA
v_gene: TRBV5-4
abundance: NA
CDR3nt: TGTGCCAGCAGCCTAGGACAGTTAAATCAGTACGAGCAGTACTTC
CDR3aa: CASSLGQLNQYEQYF

j_gene: TRBJ2-7
d_gene: TRBD2
v_gene: TRBV7-8
abundance: NA
CDR3nt: TGTGCCAGCAGCTTAACGAGACTAGCGGGCGAGCAGTACTTC
CDR3aa: CASSLTRLAGEQYF

j_gene: TRBJ2-7
d_gene: NA
v_gene: TRBV6-1
abundance: NA
CDR3nt: TGTGCCAGCACCAGCTACGAGCAGTACTTC
CDR3aa: CASTSYEQYF

j_gene: TRBJ1-5
d_gene: NA
v_gene: TRBV30
abundance: NA
CDR3nt: TGTGCCTGGAGTTCTTCAGGTCCCAATCAGCCCCAGCATTTT
CDR3aa: CAWSSSGPNQPQHF

j_gene: TRBJ2-3
d_gene: NA
v_gene: TRBV5-1
abundance: NA
CDR3nt: TGCGCCAGCAGCTTGACACTACCCACAGATACGCAGTATTTT
CDR3aa: CASSLTLPTDTQYF